Below are 13 T cell receptor beta chains sequenced from a single sample in a study of OX40 agonist ivuxolimab in advanced cancers. Using immunoSEQ multiplex PCR, the repertoire was profiled, and TCRdb retains in-frame clones only, with some absent. The sample has around 69,000 clones; about 88% are singletons. The sample here was CD4+ or CD8+ T cells sorted from blood, taken in a trial of the OX40 agonist ivuxolimab. The receptors here all came from an adult with an advanced solid tumor such as melanoma, head and neck, liver or kidney cancer.

A note on this clone: One end of the junction does not line up with germline, which may come from a read error. The chain has TRBV7-9 and TRBJ2-7; D call uncertain. The CDR3 contains 12 residues. Germline V gene data show CDR1 as SEHNR and CDR2 as FQNEAQ (reference sequence). CDR3 DNA sequence: TGTGCCAGCAGCTTACCTCAGTCCATTCCTGAGTTC. This encodes CASSLPQSIPEF.

In this sample, this clone turned up a few times. Other DNA sequences in this specimen translate into the identical CDR3. The chain joins TRBV29-1 to TRBJ1-1; tentatively, D is TRBD1 (5 bases). Germline CDR1 and CDR2: SQVTM and ANQGSEA. The CDR3 is 13 residues long. V was clipped by 3 bases and J by 1 base, with 9 bases between them. The CDR3 nucleotides read TGCAGCGTTGATCGGGGCCGGAACACTGAAGCTTTCTTT. Translation gives CSVDRGRNTEAFF.

V usage is TRBV2 and J usage is TRBJ1-5; maybe TRBD1 (5 bases). Per the germline V gene, CDR1 is SNHLY and CDR2 is FYNNEI. This CDR3 is built from 15 residues. The ends were cut back, 4 bases at V and 4 bases at J, with 14 bases in the middle. CDR3 sequence reads: CASSVLTDLNQPQHF. The CDR3, as DNA: TGTGCCAGCAGTGTTCTGACAGATCTTAATCAGCCCCAGCATTTT.

The V call is TRBV5-1, the J call TRBJ2-1; TRBD2 agrees at 9 bases. J gave up 0 bases and V 2 bases, and 9 bases lay outside the gene matches. Looked up from germline, CDR1 is SGHRS and CDR2 is YFSETQ. CDR3 size: 18 residues. CDR3 residues: CASSLGILAGASYNEQFF. Written as DNA, the CDR3 is TGCGCCAGCAGCTTAGGGATCTTAGCGGGAGCCTCCTACAATGAGCAGTTCTTC.

The genes are TRBV7-6 and TRBJ1-1; TRBD1 matches 7 bases. The CDR3 consists of 13 residues. J lost 3 bases, V lost 2 bases, and 0 bases had no gene match. Germline lookup yields CDR1 SGHVS and CDR2 FNYEAQ. The CDR3 nucleotides read TGTGCCAGCAGCTTAACAGGGGACACTGAAGCTTTCTTT. Translated: CASSLTGDTEAFF.

The chain recombines TRBV2 with TRBJ1-3; D is ambiguous. The CDR3 has 12 amino acids. Germline V gene lookup returns CDR1 SNHLY and CDR2 FYNNEI. Deletions cut 8 bases from V and 2 bases from J, with 7 bases between. The CDR3 nucleotides read TGTGCCAGCGGGAAGACTGGAAACACCATATATTTT. Protein sequence: CASGKTGNTIYF. The full variable domain, in which reference TRBV2 and TRBJ1-3 provide the parts outside the CDR3, is EPEVTQTPSHQVTQMGQEVILRCVPISNHLYFYWYRQILGQKVEFLVSFYNNEISEKSEIFDDQFSVERPDGSNFTLKIRSTKLEDSAMYFCASGKTGNTIYFGEGSWLTVV.

V is TRBV19 and J is TRBJ1-2; D is possibly TRBD1 (6 bases). Per the germline V gene, CDR1 is LNHDA and CDR2 is SQIVND (reference sequence). The CDR3 extends over 14 amino acids. Trimming shortened V by 4 bases and J by 0 bases, and 9 bases separated the two germline ends. The CDR3 region is CASSKGGANYGYTF. The CDR3 nucleotides are TGTGCCAGTAGTAAGGGGGGAGCTAACTATGGCTACACCTTC.

This clone was observed a handful of times. The chain links TRBV10-3 to TRBJ2-7; TRBD2 is a possible D gene (6 bases). Looked up from germline, CDR1 is ENHRY and CDR2 is SYGVKD. This CDR3 region has 14 residues. Trimming took off 7 bases at V and 1 base at J, with 14 bases between the two ends. CDR3 protein: CAITTGTLSYEQYF. CDR3 nucleotide sequence: TGTGCCATCACCACCGGGACTCTTTCCTACGAGCAGTACTTC.

The chain joins TRBV25-1 to TRBJ1-2, with a possible D match to TRBD1 (5 bases). In germline, CDR1 is MGHDK, CDR2 SYGVNS. Trimming removed 0 bases from V and 3 bases from J, with 8 bases in between. The CDR3 contains 14 residues. CDR3 nucleotide sequence: TGTGCCAGCAGTGAATATAGAGGGGACTATGGCTACACCTTC. Encoded protein: CASSEYRGDYGYTF.

CDR3 DNA sequence: TGCAGCGTCCAGGGGGCGTTGCTGGCACGAGAGACCCAGTACTTC. Amino acids: CSVQGALLARETQYF. This chain joins TRBV29-1 and TRBJ2-5, with 8 bases fitting TRBD1. Germline CDR1 SQVTM, CDR2 ANQGSEA. The CDR3 sequence is 15 residues long. V gave up 6 bases and J gave up 4 bases; unmatched junction bases: 13.

The chain is built from TRBV28 and TRBJ2-7, with TRBD2 matching 9 bases. V was clipped by 5 bases and J by 3 bases; unmatched bases: 8. CDR1 MDHEN and CDR2 SYDVKM come from the germline V gene. This CDR3 spans 15 amino acids. As DNA, the CDR3 is TGTGCCAGCAGTAAGGAAGCGGGAGGCTTCTACGAGCAGTACTTC. Its translation is CASSKEAGGFYEQYF.

This chain joins TRBV5-4 and TRBJ1-1; 7 nucleotides match TRBD1. V lost 5 bases to trimming and J lost 0 bases; unmatched junction nucleotides: 10. CDR1 and CDR2 from the germline V gene are SGHNT and YYREEE (reference sequence). There are 16 residues in the CDR3. DNA for the CDR3: TGTGCCAGCAGGGCTAGACAGGGCGGGATGAACACTGAAGCTTTCTTT. Its translation is CASRARQGGMNTEAFF.

This clone was detected once. The chain has TRBV30 and TRBJ2-3; D is unresolved. The ends were cut back, 0 bases at V and 4 bases at J, with 8 bases in the middle. Germline V lookup: CDR1 GTSNPN, CDR2 SVGIG (reference sequence). The CDR3 extends over 13 amino acids. The CDR3 sequence: CAWSVDGADTQYF. The CDR3, as DNA: TGTGCCTGGAGTGTAGATGGAGCAGATACGCAGTATTTT. Filled out from reference TRBV30 and TRBJ2-3, the complete variable domain reads SQTIHQWPATLVQPVGSPLSLECTVEGTSNPNLYWYRQAAGRGLQLLFYSVGIGQISSEVPQNLSASRPQDRQFILSSKKLLLSDSGFYLCAWSVDGADTQYFGPGTRLTVL.